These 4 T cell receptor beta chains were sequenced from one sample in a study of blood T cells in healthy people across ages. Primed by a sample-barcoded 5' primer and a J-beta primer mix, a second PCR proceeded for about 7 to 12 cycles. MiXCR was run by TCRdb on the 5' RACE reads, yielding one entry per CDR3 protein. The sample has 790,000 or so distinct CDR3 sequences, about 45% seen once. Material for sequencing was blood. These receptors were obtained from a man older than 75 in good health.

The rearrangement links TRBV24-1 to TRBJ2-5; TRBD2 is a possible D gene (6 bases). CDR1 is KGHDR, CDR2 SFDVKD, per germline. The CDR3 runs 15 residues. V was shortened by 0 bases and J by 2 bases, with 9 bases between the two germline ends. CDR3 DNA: TGTGCCACCAGTGATTTGCAAAGCGGGCAAGAGACCCAGTACTTC. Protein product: CATSDLQSGQETQYF.

The CDR3, as DNA: TGCGCCAGCAGCTTGGGGGGGACTAAAACCTACGAGCAGTACTTC. Protein: CASSLGGTKTYEQYF. The chain joins TRBV5-1 to TRBJ2-5, with 7 bases identical to TRBD2. The J call may not be correct, given that the DNA end is closer to TRBJ2-7. CDR1 is SGHRS and CDR2 is YFSETQ in the germline V gene. The CDR3 has 15 amino acids.

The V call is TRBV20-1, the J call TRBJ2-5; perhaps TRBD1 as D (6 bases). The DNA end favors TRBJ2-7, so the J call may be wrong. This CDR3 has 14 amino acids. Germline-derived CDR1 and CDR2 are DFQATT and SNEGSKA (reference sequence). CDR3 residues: CSASSDSQAYEQYF. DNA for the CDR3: TGCAGTGCTAGCTCGGACAGCCAGGCCTACGAGCAGTACTTC.

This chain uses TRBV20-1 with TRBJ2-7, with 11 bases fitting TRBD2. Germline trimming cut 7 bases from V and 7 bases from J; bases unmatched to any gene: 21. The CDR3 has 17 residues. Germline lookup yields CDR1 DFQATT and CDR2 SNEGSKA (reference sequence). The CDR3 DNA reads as TGCAGTGTTCTCCCGCTTTTCACTAGCGGGAGCGGGGATGAGCAGTACTTC. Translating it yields CSVLPLFTSGSGDEQYF.